This T cell receptor beta chain was recorded in a study of T cell repertoires in cytomegalovirus infection (dated 2019 in TCRdb). For context, the study as a whole: Alongside well-studied HLA-B-restricted epitopes, the peptide stimulations were aimed at recently identified HLA-C-restricted CMV epitopes, whose presentation resists viral immunomodulation. Donor HLA type was relevant to the analysis, as public TCR beta signatures indicated carriage of CMV infection together with the matching HLA type. Points the paper makes about the study in general: The ex vivo response was dominated by HLA-C-restricted CMV-specific TCR beta clonotypes, which also provided the single most frequent clonotype in two of eight donors. Cumulative frequency of public TCR beta family members discriminated carriers of CMV infection plus the relevant HLA type in this cohort and an independent approximately 360-donor cohort.

Sequencing took place on an Illumina HiSeq 1500. TCRdb itself trimmed the public reads at Q25 with fastp, ran MiXCR and retained productive beta chains. Merged by CDR3 protein, the rows form single entries marked with the most common genes and DNA. The table for this sample lists 110,000 or so distinct CDR3 sequences; around 30% of them were counted only once. The ten largest clones take up more than 35% of the sample. The treatment or condition label, as the study defines it: in vitro stimulation with specific CMV peptide epitopes to enrich CMV-specific T cells. Ten or more counts support this clonotype. The clone's antigen remains unknown. No qualities accompany the bases; no much larger clone lies one base away. The germline V gene provides CDR1 SGHVS and CDR2 FQNEAQ. At the junction V is shortened by 0 bases and J by 4 bases, with 13 bases in between. Measured from the cysteine to the phenylalanine, the CDR3 is 16 residues long. The entry retains the CDR3 DNA only, 48 bases that are in frame from base 1.

The material was CD8+ T cells from cultured PBMCs, obtained from culture after CMV antigen stimulation. The sequence came from a human donor in good health (CMV status not recorded). Some clones in this sample may be carry-over from other donors' samples. The rearrangement combines TRBV7-8 with TRBJ2-4; TRBD2 is a possible D gene, resting on 5 matching bases. The sequence in DNA is TGTGCCAGCAGCTTAGCGCCCGGACTGTTAAAAAACATTCAGTACTTC. The translation is CASSLAPGLLKNIQYF.